This record concerns one T cell receptor beta chain sequence. The antigen it recognizes is unknown. No quality values exist for individual bases; no much larger clone is one base distant. Patients with autoimmune disease history or receiving systemic immunosuppression were excluded from the trial. In every dose cohort, peripheral blood was drawn for TCR sequencing at baseline, cycle 4 day 1, and cycle 7 day 1. The samples were drawn from a first-in-human, open-label, multicenter phase I dose-escalation trial of ivuxolimab. The trial enrolled adults with locally advanced or metastatic head and neck squamous cell, hepatocellular, melanoma or renal cell carcinoma. CD4+ and CD8+ T cells were sorted separately from peripheral blood before TCR sequencing. This entry is derived from a study of OX40 agonist ivuxolimab in advanced cancers. Some background on the complete study: Ivuxolimab was an agonistic, fully human IgG2 monoclonal antibody directed against OX40 (CD134), a costimulatory receptor. The paper reports the monotherapy dose-escalation portion (N = 52 patients) of the phase I ivuxolimab trial. Of the 50 or so patients in dose escalation, 19 had hepatocellular carcinoma, some 15 had melanoma, 9 had renal cell carcinoma and 9 had head and neck cancer. Peripheral TCRbeta sequencing aimed to test whether ivuxolimab altered TCR sequence diversity and caused clonal T-cell expansion. Patients were allowed to have had prior anti-PD-1, anti-PD-L1 or anti-CTLA-4 therapy, and 40% to 45% of the dose-escalation patients had been treated with checkpoint inhibitors. Three dose-escalation patients achieved partial responses, one with hepatocellular carcinoma and two with cutaneous melanoma. A male proportion of roughly 80% and a mean age of approximately 58 years, ranging from about 20 to 80, were recorded for the dose-escalation cohort. Intravenous ivuxolimab was administered to patients every 2 weeks at six dose levels: 0.01, 0.1, 0.3, 1.5, 3 and 10 mg/kg.

To sequence the TCRbeta CDR3 region, genomic DNA was isolated from the sorted cells. TCRbeta CDR3 regions were sequenced using the immunoSEQ Assay. TCRdb mirrors the immuneACCESS table, restricted to in-frame sequences. Some clones are absent from its copies; in checked studies, under half trace to an unresolved V gene, and the reason for the others is unknown. The sample profile shows roughly 33,000 clones; nearly 75% of them were found once. About a fifth of the sample lies in the top ten. The paper's findings and limits, for the study overall: Which antigens the clonally expanded peripheral T cells were specific for was not determined. On average, CD8+ T cells showed more expanded clones than CD4+ T cells after ivuxolimab. Clonal expansion of both CD4+ and CD8+ blood T cells was observed from baseline to week 6 at doses 0.1 to 3.0 mg/kg. In partial responders in the 0.1-3.0 mg/kg groups, normalized peripheral clonal expansion was found to be among the lowest, especially among CD8+ T cells. Low levels of normalized T-cell clonal expansion were also seen in some patients who did not respond.

V gives up 4 bases and J gives up 3 bases, and the segment between their germline ends measures 16 bases. The germline V gene yields SGHAT for CDR1 and FQNNGV for CDR2. Including cysteine and phenylalanine, the CDR3 has 16 amino acids. The CDR3 DNA has 48 bases and is translated from base 1. The V gene is TRBV11-2 and the J gene is TRBJ2-1; the best D guess is TRBD2, with 7 bases matching. The sequence derives from an adult with an advanced solid tumor such as melanoma, head and neck, liver or kidney cancer. The sample consisted of CD4+ or CD8+ T cells sorted from blood, taken in a trial of the OX40 agonist ivuxolimab. The DNA sequence reads TGTGCCAGCAGCTCCGTTAGGGGGGGGCGCTACAATGAGCAGTTCTTC. It is translated as CASSSVRGGRYNEQFF.